These T cell receptor beta chains were read from a single sample in a study of blood T cell repertoires in COVID-19. Using immunoSEQ multiplex PCR, the repertoire was profiled, and TCRdb retains in-frame clones only, with some absent. The profile covers around 100,000 clones, with about 90% appearing a single time and less than 4% taken by the ten largest. Material: peripheral blood. These TCRs come from a human donor in a cohort sampled during active COVID-19. Each CDR3 is given with its conserved first and last residue. Fields, in order: CDR3 protein, CDR3 DNA, J gene, V gene, D gene. The D gene is left open where the match is weak.

CASSLQGSNQPQHF,TGTGCCAGCAGCTTACAGGGATCGAATCAGCCCCAGCATTTT,TRBJ1-5,TRBV7-2,.
CASTLLVPGNTEAFF,TGCGCCAGCACCCTCTTGGTCCCAGGGAACACTGAAGCTTTCTTT,TRBJ1-1,TRBV5-1,.
CASSVGLSYYEQYF,TGTGCCAGCAGCGTAGGTTTGAGCTACTACGAGCAGTACTTC,TRBJ2-7,TRBV9,.
CASSRTSGSQDEQFF,TGTGCCAGCAGTAGGACTAGCGGGAGCCAAGATGAGCAGTTCTTC,TRBJ2-1,TRBV6-5,TRBD2
CASSPDDRGEGQPQHF,TGTGCCAGCAGCCCGGATGACAGGGGAGAGGGACAGCCCCAGCATTTT,TRBJ1-5,TRBV7-9,TRBD1
CASSSLEQSSNQPQHF,TGTGCCAGCTCATCGTTAGAACAGAGTAGCAATCAGCCCCAGCATTTT,TRBJ1-5,TRBV18,.
CASSSSGIGEQFF,TGTGCCAGCAGTTCATCAGGGATCGGTGAGCAGTTCTTC,TRBJ2-1,TRBV12-3/TRBV12-4,.
CASRRQGSSYNEQFF,TGTGCCAGCAGACGACAGGGGAGCTCCTACAATGAGCAGTTCTTC,TRBJ2-1,TRBV6-5,TRBD1
CASSLRLRTAQFF,TGTGCCAGCAGCTTACGTCTTCGGACAGCCCAGTTCTTC,TRBJ2-1,TRBV5-4,.
CASSLGAGGGQPQHF,TGTGCCAGCAGCTTAGGTGCTGGGGGCGGTCAGCCCCAGCATTTT,TRBJ1-5,TRBV11-2,.
CATSRDDRGFGGYTF,TGTGCCACCAGCAGAGACGACAGGGGATTTGGTGGCTACACCTTC,TRBJ1-2,TRBV15,TRBD1
CASSPRLAGDHEQYF,TGTGCCAGCAGCCCGAGACTAGCGGGGGACCACGAGCAGTACTTC,TRBJ2-7,TRBV7-3,TRBD2
CASSVQGGSYEQYF,TGTGCCAGCAGCGTACAGGGGGGCTCCTACGAGCAGTACTTC,TRBJ2-7,TRBV9,.